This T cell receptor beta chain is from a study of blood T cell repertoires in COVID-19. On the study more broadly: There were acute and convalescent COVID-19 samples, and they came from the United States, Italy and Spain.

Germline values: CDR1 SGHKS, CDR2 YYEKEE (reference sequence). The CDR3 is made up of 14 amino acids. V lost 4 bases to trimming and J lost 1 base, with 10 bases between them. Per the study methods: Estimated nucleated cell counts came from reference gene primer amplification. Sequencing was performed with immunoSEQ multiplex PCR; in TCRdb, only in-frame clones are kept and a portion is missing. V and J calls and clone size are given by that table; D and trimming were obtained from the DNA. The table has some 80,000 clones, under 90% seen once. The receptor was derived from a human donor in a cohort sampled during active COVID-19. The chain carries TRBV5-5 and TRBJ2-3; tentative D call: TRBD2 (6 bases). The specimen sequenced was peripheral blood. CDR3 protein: CASSLGLGTDTQYF. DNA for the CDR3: TGTGCCAGCAGCCTGGGACTTGGCACAGATACGCAGTATTTT.